The present T cell receptor beta chain was sequenced within a study of T cell changes during pregnancy in multiple sclerosis. The CDR3 is made up of 16 amino acids. With V trimmed by 0 bases and J by 8 bases, 7 bases remained unmatched. The germline gives CDR1 SGHRS, CDR2 YFSETQ. This clone showed up just a few times. Libraries were prepared by immunoSEQ multiplex PCR; TCRdb keeps only in-frame clonotypes and omits some of them. This repertoire shows about 20,000 clones, around 87% found once; its top ten account for roughly 13%. The sequences come from CD8+ T cells from peripheral blood mononuclear cells, collected in the third trimester of pregnancy. The source of this sequence is a female donor in good health, enrolled as a control in a pregnancy study. The gene calls are TRBV5-1 and TRBJ1-4; 10 bases are shared with TRBD1. CDR3 region: CASSLAGTGAGEKLFF. Here the CDR3 DNA reads TGCGCCAGCAGCTTGGCCGGGACAGGGGCGGGAGAAAAACTGTTTTTT.